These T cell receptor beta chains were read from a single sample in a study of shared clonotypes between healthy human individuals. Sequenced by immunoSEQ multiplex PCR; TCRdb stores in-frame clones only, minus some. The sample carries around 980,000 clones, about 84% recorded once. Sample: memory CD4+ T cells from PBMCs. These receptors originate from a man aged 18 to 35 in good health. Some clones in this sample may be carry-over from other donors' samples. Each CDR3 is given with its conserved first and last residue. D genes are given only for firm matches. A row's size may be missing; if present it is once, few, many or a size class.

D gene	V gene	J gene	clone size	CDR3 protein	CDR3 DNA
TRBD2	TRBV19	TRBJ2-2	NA	CASAEAGGVTGELFF	TGTGCCAGTGCCGAGGCGGGAGGAGTTACCGGGGAGCTGTTTTTT
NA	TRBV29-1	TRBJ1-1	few	CSVVLGSTEAFF	TGCAGCGTTGTTTTGGGCTCCACTGAAGCTTTCTTT
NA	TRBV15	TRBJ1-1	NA	CATSRDGLGGGTEAFF	TGTGCCACCAGCAGAGACGGACTAGGGGGGGGCACTGAAGCTTTCTTT
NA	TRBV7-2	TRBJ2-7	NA	CASSPRTPSREQYF	TGTGCCAGCAGCCCCCGGACACCTTCCCGCGAGCAGTACTTC
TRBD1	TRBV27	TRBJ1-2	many	CASSFRDRGGYTF	TGTGCCAGCAGTTTCCGGGACAGGGGTGGCTACACCTTC
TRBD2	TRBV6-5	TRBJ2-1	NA	CASSSLAGAYNEQFF	TGTGCCAGCAGTTCGTTAGCGGGGGCCTACAATGAGCAGTTCTTC
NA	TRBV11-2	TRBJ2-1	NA	CASSLVSVSPNEQFF	TGTGCCAGCAGCTTAGTAAGCGTCTCGCCCAATGAGCAGTTCTTC
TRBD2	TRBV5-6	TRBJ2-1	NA	CASSVNPRLADHNEQFF	TGTGCCAGCAGCGTGAACCCCCGACTAGCAGATCACAATGAGCAGTTCTTC
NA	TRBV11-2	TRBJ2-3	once	CASTRDISTDTQYF	TGTGCCAGCACCAGGGACATTAGCACAGATACGCAGTATTTT
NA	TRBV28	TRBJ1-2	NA	CASTAGQSLRGYTF	TGTGCCAGCACTGCGGGACAATCTCTGCGAGGCTACACCTTC
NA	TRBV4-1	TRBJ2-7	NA	CASSHRGGASSYEQYF	TGCGCCAGCAGCCACCGAGGGGGGGCGAGCTCCTACGAGCAGTACTTC
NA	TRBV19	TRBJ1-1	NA	CASSRADGDWVTEAFF	TGTGCCAGTAGTAGGGCAGACGGGGACTGGGTCACTGAAGCTTTCTTT
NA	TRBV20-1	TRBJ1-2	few	CSVHTNYGYTF	TGCAGTGTTCACACAAACTATGGCTACACCTTC
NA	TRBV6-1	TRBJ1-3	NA	CASSDRIRLGNTIYF	TGTGCCAGCAGTGATCGGATACGGCTCGGAAACACCATATATTTT
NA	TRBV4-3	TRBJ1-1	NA	CASSQDEQRMNTEAFF	TGCGCCAGCAGCCAAGATGAGCAGCGGATGAACACTGAAGCTTTCTTT
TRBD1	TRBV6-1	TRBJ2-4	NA	CASRDREAKNIQYF	TGTGCCAGCAGAGACAGGGAAGCTAAAAACATTCAGTACTTC
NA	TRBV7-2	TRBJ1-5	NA	CASSFSIYQPQHF	TGTGCCAGCAGCTTTTCCATTTATCAGCCCCAGCATTTT
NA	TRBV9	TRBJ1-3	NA	CASSPEAGNTIYF	TGTGCCAGCAGCCCCGAGGCTGGAAACACCATATATTTT
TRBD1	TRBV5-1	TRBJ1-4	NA	CASSLSGQGNEKLFF	TGCGCCAGCAGCTTGAGCGGACAGGGTAATGAAAAACTGTTTTTT
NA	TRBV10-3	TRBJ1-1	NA	CAISDTANTEAFF	TGTGCCATCAGTGACACAGCGAACACTGAAGCTTTCTTT
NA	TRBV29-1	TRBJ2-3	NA	CSVETRTLGTQYF	TGCAGCGTCGAGACTAGGACACTCGGTACGCAGTATTTT
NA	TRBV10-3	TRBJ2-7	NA	CATGVGAYEQYF	TGTGCCACTGGAGTGGGCGCCTACGAGCAGTACTTC
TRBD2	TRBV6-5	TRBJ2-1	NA	CASSYGGRSYNEQFF	TGTGCCAGCAGTTACGGCGGGAGGTCCTACAATGAGCAGTTCTTC
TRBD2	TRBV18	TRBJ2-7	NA	CASSPLAGGVREQYF	TGTGCCAGCTCACCACTAGCGGGAGGGGTCCGCGAGCAGTACTTC
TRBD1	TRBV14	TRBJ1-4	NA	CASSPVPGTGREKLFF	TGTGCCAGCAGCCCAGTACCCGGGACAGGGCGTGAAAAACTGTTTTTT
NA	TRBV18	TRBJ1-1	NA	CASSPYQAASSQNTEAFF	TGTGCCAGCTCACCATATCAGGCGGCCTCTTCTCAGAACACTGAAGCTTTCTTT
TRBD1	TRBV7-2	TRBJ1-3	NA	CASSWRQGDSGNTIYF	TGTGCCAGCAGCTGGAGACAGGGGGACTCTGGAAACACCATATATTTT
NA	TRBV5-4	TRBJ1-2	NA	CASSPGVGGYTF	TGTGCCAGCAGCCCTGGGGTGGGGGGCTACACCTTC
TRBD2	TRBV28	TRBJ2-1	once	CASSLAGGGSYNEQFF	TGTGCCAGCAGTTTAGCGGGAGGGGGATCCTACAATGAGCAGTTCTTC
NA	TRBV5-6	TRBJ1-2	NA	CASSSSVDRSGDYTF	TGTGCCAGCAGCTCTTCTGTTGACAGGTCTGGAGACTACACCTTC
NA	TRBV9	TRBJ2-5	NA	CASSAEIGPLGETQYF	TGTGCCAGCAGCGCGGAAATCGGCCCACTCGGAGAGACCCAGTACTTC
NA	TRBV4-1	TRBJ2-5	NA	CASSQVPGLRGETQYF	TGCGCCAGCAGCCAAGTTCCTGGGTTAAGGGGAGAGACCCAGTACTTC
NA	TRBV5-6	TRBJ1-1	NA	CASSVTPQDTEAFF	TGTGCCAGCAGCGTGACCCCCCAGGACACTGAAGCTTTCTTT
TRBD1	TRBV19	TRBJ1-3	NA	CASSAGTGHSGNTIYF	TGTGCCAGTAGTGCTGGGACAGGGCACTCTGGAAACACCATATATTTT
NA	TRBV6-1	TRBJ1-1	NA	CASKLTQQVNTEAFF	TGTGCCAGCAAACTCACGCAGCAGGTGAACACTGAAGCTTTCTTT
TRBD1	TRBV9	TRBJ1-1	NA	CASSKRTGVGTEAFF	TGTGCCAGCAGCAAAAGAACAGGGGTGGGCACTGAAGCTTTCTTT
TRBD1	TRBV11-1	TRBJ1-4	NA	CASSGQGANEKLFF	TGTGCCAGCAGCGGACAGGGAGCTAATGAAAAACTGTTTTTT
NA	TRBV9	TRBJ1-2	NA	CASSRPGPGYTF	TGTGCCAGCAGCCGTCCGGGGCCTGGCTACACCTTC
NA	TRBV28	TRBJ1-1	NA	CASSSSGLEAFF	TGTGCCAGCAGTTCCTCGGGACTTGAAGCTTTCTTT
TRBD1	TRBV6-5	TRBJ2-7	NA	CASSYSWTGAYEQYF	TGTGCCAGCAGTTACTCGTGGACAGGGGCCTACGAGCAGTACTTC
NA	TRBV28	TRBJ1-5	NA	CASTGGSIGNQPQHF	TGTGCCAGCACCGGAGGCTCGATAGGCAATCAGCCCCAGCATTTT
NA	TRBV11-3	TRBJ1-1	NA	CASSLELDTEAFF	TGTGCCAGCAGCTTAGAATTAGACACTGAAGCTTTCTTT
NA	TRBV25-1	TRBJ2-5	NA	CASGRETQYF	TGTGCCAGCGGGAGGGAGACCCAGTACTTC
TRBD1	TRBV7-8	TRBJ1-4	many	CASSSDRGRSEKLFF	TGTGCCAGCAGCTCGGACAGGGGGCGCAGTGAAAAACTGTTTTTT
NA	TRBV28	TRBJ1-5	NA	CASSLSKSGQPQHF	TGTGCCAGCAGTTTGTCAAAGAGTGGTCAGCCCCAGCATTTT
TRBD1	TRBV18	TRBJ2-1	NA	CASSPQGADSGDEQFF	TGTGCCAGCTCACCTCAGGGGGCGGATAGCGGAGACGAGCAGTTCTTC
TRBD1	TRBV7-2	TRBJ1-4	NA	CASSSRDRGNEKLFF	TGTGCCAGCAGCTCGCGGGACAGGGGGAATGAAAAACTGTTTTTT
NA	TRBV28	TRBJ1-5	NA	CASSPPDSNQPQHF	TGTGCCAGCAGTCCACCGGATAGCAATCAGCCCCAGCATTTT
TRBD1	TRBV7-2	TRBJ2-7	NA	CASSLVTGGQYEQYF	TGTGCCAGCAGCTTAGTAACAGGGGGCCAGTACGAGCAGTACTTC